This TCR beta chain was recorded in a study of blood T cell repertoires in COVID-19. Study background: Sources were T cells, B-cell-depleted T cells, or PBMCs; the material itself was cDNA or gDNA.

Judged by abundance, this clone is medium-sized. Study processing details: Counts of nucleated cells, estimated from reference gene primer amplification, were obtained. Only in-frame clones appear in the TCRdb table, and some are missing; sequencing was by immunoSEQ multiplex PCR. V and J calls and clone size are as listed in that table; D and trimming were resolved from the DNA. The sample carries about 210,000 clones, around 80% recorded once. Sequencing input: peripheral blood. The receptor's source is a woman in her thirties or forties with acute or convalescent COVID-19.

CDR3 bases: TGCGCCAGCAGCCAAGCCTTCGGAGACCTCGATGAGCAGTTCTTC. Its protein product is CASSQAFGDLDEQFF. The rearrangement links TRBV4-3 to TRBJ2-1; unclear D gene. From germline, CDR1 is LGHNA and CDR2 YSLEER. V lost 1 base, J lost 8 bases, and 15 bases lay in between. The CDR3 has 15 amino acids.